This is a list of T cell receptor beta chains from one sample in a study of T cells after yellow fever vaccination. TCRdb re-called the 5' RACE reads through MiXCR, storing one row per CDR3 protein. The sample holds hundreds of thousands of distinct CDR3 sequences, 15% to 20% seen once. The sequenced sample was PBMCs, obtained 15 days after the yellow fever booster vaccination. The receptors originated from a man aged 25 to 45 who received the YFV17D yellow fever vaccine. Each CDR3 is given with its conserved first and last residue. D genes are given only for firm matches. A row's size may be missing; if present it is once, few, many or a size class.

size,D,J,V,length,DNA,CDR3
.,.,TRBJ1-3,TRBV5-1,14,TGCGCCAGCAGCTACGGGGTGACTGGAAACACCATATATTTT,CASSYGVTGNTIYF
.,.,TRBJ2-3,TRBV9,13,TGTGCCAGCAGCGCCCATACGGGGGATACGCAGTATTTT,CASSAHTGDTQYF
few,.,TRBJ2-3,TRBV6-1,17,TGTGCCAGCAGCGAGGGTAACGGACAGACTAGCACAGATACGCAGTATTTT,CASSEGNGQTSTDTQYF
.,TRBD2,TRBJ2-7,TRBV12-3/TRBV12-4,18,TGTGCCAGCAGTTTTATTTGGCTAGCGGGAGGGAGGTCCTACGAGCAGTACTTC,CASSFIWLAGGRSYEQYF
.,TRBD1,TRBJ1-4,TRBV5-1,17,TGCGCCAGCAGCTCCGACAGGGGTACGGCAACTAATGAAAAACTGTTTTTT,CASSSDRGTATNEKLFF
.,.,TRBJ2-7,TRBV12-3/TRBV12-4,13,TGTGCCAGCAGCTTCCAGGCTTCATACGAGCAGTACTTC,CASSFQASYEQYF
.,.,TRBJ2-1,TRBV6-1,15,TGTGCCAGCAGTCCTCTAGGAGTCCGCTACAATGAGCAGTTCTTC,CASSPLGVRYNEQFF
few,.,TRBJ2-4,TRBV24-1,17,TGTGCCACCAGTGATTTGCATTTGGAGGGGACCAAAAACATTCAGTACTTC,CATSDLHLEGTKNIQYF
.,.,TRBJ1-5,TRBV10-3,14,TGTGCCATCAGTGAACAGGGCGGGAATCAGCCCCAGCATTTT,CAISEQGGNQPQHF
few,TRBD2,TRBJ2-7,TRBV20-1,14,TGCAGTGCTATAAACGGACTAGGCTCCTACGAGCAGTACTTC,CSAINGLGSYEQYF
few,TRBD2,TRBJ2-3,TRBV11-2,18,TGTGCCAGCAGTTCCCGGACTAGCGGGAAGGGCCCCACAGATACGCAGTATTTT,CASSSRTSGKGPTDTQYF
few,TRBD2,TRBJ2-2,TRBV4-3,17,TGCGCCAGCAGCCACGGAGATCCTAGCGGCTTCACCGGGGAGCTGTTTTTT,CASSHGDPSGFTGELFF
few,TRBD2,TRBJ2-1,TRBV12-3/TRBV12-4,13,TGTGCCAGCACCGGGACTAGCGGAGCCCGCCAGTTCTTC,CASTGTSGARQFF
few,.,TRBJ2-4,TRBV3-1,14,TGTGCCAGCAGCCGTGTGCCGGGTGAAAACATTCAGTACTTC,CASSRVPGENIQYF
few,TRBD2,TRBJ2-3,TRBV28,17,TGTGCCAGCAGTTTAATTCCCCTAGCGGGAGGTGGAGATACGCAGTATTTT,CASSLIPLAGGGDTQYF